Sequencing of this T cell receptor (beta chain) was carried out in a study of neurological immune-mediated disorders. Broader study findings: No CDR3 amino acid sequences recurred among expanded clones across subjects, suggesting private repertoires in all groups.

Unsorted libraries were generated from 2 million PBMCs. These cells had been stored in RNAlater at -80 C. 5'RACE generated cDNA with 10-nucleotide random UMIs. TCRdb re-called the 5' RACE reads with MiXCR, one entry per CDR3 protein. There are some 30,000 distinct CDR3 sequences in the sample; roughly 21% occur only once, and around 15% lies in the top ten. This clonotype has at least ten counts. Its antigen is as yet unknown. The CDR3 length is 14 residues. The germline V gene has CDR1 SGHNT and CDR2 YYREEE (reference sequence). Trimming cost V 4 bases and J 1 base; bases outside gene matches: 4. This sequence joins TRBV5-4 and TRBJ2-5; 7 nucleotides align to TRBD1. Material for sequencing was PBMCs. This clonotype originated in a woman aged 55-70 years in good health. The CDR3 sequence: CASSRTGTQETQYF. CDR3 DNA sequence: TGTGCCAGCAGCCGGACAGGCACCCAAGAGACCCAGTACTTC.